This passage covers 24 T cell receptor beta chains from one sample sequenced in a study of somatic mutations in cytotoxic T cells in rheumatoid arthritis. Some clones are missing from TCRdb's copy, which holds only in-frame ones; the method was immunoSEQ multiplex PCR. Found here are roughly 13,000 clones, over 80% of them singletons; the top ten hold just under 30%. Source material: CD8+ T cells sorted from blood. The receptors stem from an adult with rheumatoid arthritis.

V and J are TRBV5-6 and TRBJ1-2, with unresolved D. The germline V gene has CDR1 SGHDT and CDR2 YYEEEE. Trimming removed 3 bases from V and 8 bases from J, with 14 bases in between. This CDR3 spans 13 amino acids. CDR3 sequence (DNA): TGTGCCAGCAGCTCATTTGGCCATGGCGGCTACACCTTC. Translation gives CASSSFGHGGYTF.

This clone was observed once. The chain uses TRBV28 and TRBJ1-4; 10 positions match TRBD1. This CDR3 spans 16 amino acids. Germline V gene data show CDR1 as MDHEN and CDR2 as SYDVKM. The ends lost 5 bases at V and 5 bases at J; junction bases unmatched: 8. CDR3 in amino acids: CASSLGTGVGNEKLFF. CDR3 coding DNA: TGTGCCAGCAGTCTCGGGACAGGGGTAGGGAATGAAAAACTGTTTTTT.

The chain combines TRBV9 with TRBJ2-3, with D perhaps TRBD1 (6 bases). The CDR3 has 17 residues. V shed 4 bases and J shed 3 bases, with 21 bases lying between them. The V gene's germline CDR1 is SGDLS and CDR2 YYNGEE. CDR3 sequence reads: CASSPGDTFLGTDTQYF. In DNA form, the CDR3 reads TGTGCCAGCAGCCCCGGGGACACCTTCCTGGGAACAGATACGCAGTATTTT.

This rearrangement joins TRBV28 to TRBJ2-5; 8 bases match TRBD1. CDR3 length: 15 amino acids. Losses at the gene ends were 5 bases for V and 3 bases for J; bases not matched to a gene: 8. Germline CDR1 and CDR2: MDHEN and SYDVKM. In DNA form, the CDR3 reads TGTGCCAGCAGTGTAGGCCCGACAGGGGAAGAGACCCAGTACTTC. This translates into CASSVGPTGEETQYF.

A few counts support this clone. V gene TRBV25-1 combines with J gene TRBJ1-2; D not certain. The CDR3 loop spans 13 amino acids. Per the germline V gene, CDR1 is MGHDK and CDR2 is SYGVNS. V was shortened by 5 bases and J by 4 bases, with 11 bases between the two germline ends. The DNA for the CDR3 is TGTGCCAGCAGTCCTTCGGAAATCTATGGCTACACCTTC. Translating it yields CASSPSEIYGYTF.

This clone was observed a handful of times. V gene TRBV7-3 combines with J gene TRBJ2-2; TRBD2 matches at 8 bases. CDR1 SGHTA and CDR2 FQGTGA come from the germline V gene. The CDR3 spans 16 residues. The trim removed 5 bases at V and 1 base at J, leaving 6 bases unmatched. The chain's CDR3 is CASSPASGGNTGELFF. CDR3 nucleotides: TGTGCCAGCAGCCCAGCGAGCGGGGGGAACACCGGGGAGCTGTTTTTT.

This clone is termed medium-sized. The gene calls are TRBV7-9 and TRBJ2-7; 7 bases map to TRBD1. This CDR3 is built from 13 residues. The V gene's germline CDR1 is SEHNR and CDR2 FQNEAQ (reference sequence). V lost 6 bases to trimming and J lost 5 bases; unmatched junction nucleotides: 7. The CDR3 spells CASRSTGVHEQYF. CDR3 coding DNA: TGTGCCAGCAGAAGTACAGGGGTCCACGAGCAGTACTTC.

The chain combines TRBV9 with TRBJ2-7; no definite D call. The CDR3 has 13 amino acids. The germline CDR1 and CDR2 sequences are SGDLS and YYNGEE. Between the trimmed V and J ends, which lost 3 bases and 6 bases, there was a span of 13 bases. The chain's CDR3 is CASSATAFSEQYF. In DNA form, the CDR3 reads TGTGCCAGCAGCGCAACAGCGTTTTCCGAGCAGTACTTC. The variable domain in full, with the rest retrieved from reference TRBV9 and TRBJ2-7, is DSGVTQTPKHLITATGQRVTLRCSPRSGDLSVYWYQQSLDQGLQFLIQYYNGEERAKGNILERFSAQQFPDLHSELNLSSLELGDSALYFCASSATAFSEQYFGPGTRLTVT.

The genes are TRBV5-8 and TRBJ2-1; TRBD2 aligns across 9 bases. Looked up from germline, CDR1 is SGHTS and CDR2 is YDEGEE. Unmatched junction bases numbered 9, after V lost 4 bases and J lost 4 bases. The length of the CDR3 is 16 residues. The CDR3: CASSPLGAGGYNEQFF. As DNA, the CDR3 is TGTGCCAGCAGCCCCTTAGGGGCGGGAGGGTACAATGAGCAGTTCTTC. Full variable domain (outside the CDR3, taken from reference TRBV5-8 and TRBJ2-1): EAGVTQSPTHLIKTRGQQATLRCSPISGHTSVYWYQQALGLGLQFLLWYDEGEERNRGNFPPRFSGRQFPNYSSELNVNALELEDSALYLCASSPLGAGGYNEQFFGPGTRLTVL.

The chain recombines TRBV19 with TRBJ2-1, with 9 positions matching TRBD2. Germline assignment: CDR1 LNHDA and CDR2 SQIVND (reference sequence). V shed 3 bases and J 8 bases; nucleotides not matched to a gene: 8. The CDR3 has 15 residues. This CDR3 is CASSINSGSIYEQFF. For the CDR3, the DNA is TGTGCCAGTAGTATTAATAGCGGGAGTATCTATGAGCAGTTCTTC.

This chain links TRBV29-1 with TRBJ2-5, with 8 positions matching TRBD1. Germline V CDR1 and CDR2: SQVTM, ANQGSEA. CDR3 size: 14 residues. The V segment lost 4 bases and the J segment 4 bases; nucleotides outside the gene matches: 8. CDR3 protein: CSVAGTGISETQYF. The DNA for the CDR3 is TGCAGCGTTGCCGGGACAGGTATATCAGAGACCCAGTACTTC.

CDR3 in DNA: TGTGCCAGCAGTAGCGGGAATGAGCAGTTCTTC. It specifies CASSSGNEQFF. The chain couples TRBV27 to TRBJ2-1; tentatively, D is TRBD2 (6 bases). Trimming removed 5 bases from V and 7 bases from J, with 6 bases in between. Per germline, CDR1 MNHEY and CDR2 SMNVEV (reference sequence). This CDR3 region has 11 residues.

This chain connects TRBV6-1 to TRBJ2-5; D gene uncertain. V lost 8 bases and J lost 2, with 18 bases in between. CDR1 and CDR2 from the germline V gene are MNHNS and SASEGT. The CDR3 has 15 residues. Here the CDR3 reads CASARLRRPQETQYF. The CDR3 DNA is TGTGCCAGCGCACGTCTGAGACGGCCTCAAGAGACCCAGTACTTC.

The CDR3 sequence is CASSQTANYGYTF. The DNA for the CDR3 is TGTGCCAGCAGCCAGACAGCTAACTATGGCTACACCTTC. This chain connects TRBV4-2 to TRBJ1-2, with D possibly TRBD1 on 5 matching bases. From germline, CDR1 is LGHNA and CDR2 YNFKEQ. Trimming pared 3 bases from V and 0 bases from J, leaving 5 bases between. This CDR3 region has 13 residues.

The chain recombines TRBV6-6 with TRBJ2-7; 9 positions agree with TRBD2. After removal of 7 bases from V and 0 bases from J, the junction contained 4 bases not matched to a gene. Per germline, CDR1 MNHNY and CDR2 SVGAGI (reference sequence). The CDR3 has 14 amino acids. The CDR3 sequence is CASIATSGSYEQYF. CDR3 sequence (DNA): TGTGCCAGCATAGCGACTAGCGGCTCCTACGAGCAGTACTTC.

The chain uses TRBV11-2 and TRBJ2-1, with 10 bases aligning to TRBD2. This CDR3 spans 12 amino acids. Germline-derived CDR1 and CDR2 are SGHAT and FQNNGV. J gave up 7 bases and V 10 bases, and 4 bases lay outside the gene matches. The CDR3, as DNA: TGTGCCACCGTAGCGGGAGGAAATGAGCAGTTCTTC. Its translation: CATVAGGNEQFF.

This sequence joins TRBV29-1 and TRBJ1-2; tentative D call: TRBD1 (5 bases). Looked up from germline, CDR1 is SQVTM and CDR2 is ANQGSEA. The CDR3 contains 11 residues. Between the trimmed V and J ends, which lost 4 bases and 13 bases, there was a span of 16 bases. The CDR3: CSVVSGPRFTF. CDR3 sequence (DNA): TGCAGCGTTGTCTCAGGGCCTCGTTTCACCTTC.

This clone was observed a few times. This rearrangement joins TRBV19 to TRBJ1-5; 7 positions agree with TRBD1. Germline assignment: CDR1 LNHDA and CDR2 SQIVND (reference sequence). The CDR3 length is 14 residues. V lost 3 bases, J lost 9 bases, and 8 bases stayed unmatched. The CDR3 spells CASSILGRGSPQHF. DNA of the CDR3: TGTGCCAGTAGTATTCTGGGCAGGGGGTCGCCCCAGCATTTT.

This chain uses TRBV14 with TRBJ2-5, with D perhaps matching TRBD2 (5 bases). CDR1 SGHDN and CDR2 FVKESK come from the germline V gene. CDR3 length: 15 amino acids. With 3 bases removed from V and 4 bases from J, the gap between germline ends came to 15 bases. In DNA form, the CDR3 reads TGTGCCAGCAGCCACCCTCGGGGATTAAGAGAGACCCAGTACTTC. It encodes CASSHPRGLRETQYF.

The gene calls are TRBV11-2 and TRBJ1-5; D not certain. V dropped 5 bases and J dropped 0 bases, with 11 bases sitting between them. Germline CDR1 reads SGHAT; CDR2 reads FQNNGV. The CDR3 spans 15 residues. CDR3 DNA sequence: TGTGCCAGCAGCGCCGGGTCACTTAGCAATCAGCCCCAGCATTTT. Translation gives CASSAGSLSNQPQHF. Together with reference TRBV11-2 and TRBJ1-5, the CDR3 gives the full variable domain: EAGVAQSPRYKIIEKRQSVAFWCNPISGHATLYWYQQILGQGPKLLIQFQNNGVVDDSQLPKDRFSAERLKGVDSTLKIQPAKLEDSAVYLCASSAGSLSNQPQHFGDGTRLSIL.

This chain's CDR3 is CASSQDGSGGNYEQYF. The CDR3, as DNA: TGCGCCAGCAGCCAAGATGGAAGTGGGGGGAATTACGAGCAGTACTTC. This chain uses TRBV4-3 with TRBJ2-7; D possibly corresponds to TRBD2 (6 bases). The germline V gene encodes CDR1 LGHNA and CDR2 YSLEER. V lost 0 bases and J 4 bases, leaving 16 bases between the germline ends. CDR3 length: 16 amino acids.

This chain uses TRBV14 with TRBJ1-3, with D possibly being TRBD1 (6 bases). Germline V gives CDR1 SGHDN, CDR2 FVKESK. The CDR3 length is 15 residues. Between the trimmed V and J ends, which lost 5 bases and 0 bases, there was a span of 11 bases. The CDR3 loop reads CASSEQGYSGNTIYF. In nucleotides, the CDR3 is TGTGCCAGCAGCGAACAGGGATACTCTGGAAACACCATATATTTT.

A few counts support this clone. The chain couples TRBV4-1 to TRBJ2-2; tentative D call: TRBD1 (5 bases). The CDR3 runs to 14 residues. Trimming took off 4 bases at V and 6 bases at J, with 12 bases between the two ends. Germline CDR1 and CDR2: MGHRA and YSYEKL. This CDR3 reads CASSLSGSAGELFF. Written as DNA, the CDR3 is TGCGCCAGCAGCCTGTCAGGGTCGGCCGGGGAGCTGTTTTTT.

The chain joins TRBV9 to TRBJ2-7, with TRBD1 as a possible D gene (5 bases). In germline, CDR1 is SGDLS, CDR2 YYNGEE. V was clipped by 7 bases and J by 1 base, with 6 bases between them. The CDR3 contains 11 residues. CDR3 nucleotides: TGTGCCAGCGGGGCGTCCTACGAGCAGTACTTC. It yields the protein CASGASYEQYF.